What follows are 8 T cell receptor beta chains derived from one specimen sequenced in a study of T cells in Graves' hyperthyroidism and ophthalmopathy. TCR beta CDR3 regions were amplified from RNA. Using the HTBI primer set, a first-round RT-PCR was run on the TCR CDR3. TCRdb itself ran the multiplex PCR reads through MiXCR, one entry per CDR3 protein. This sample has 250,000 to 300,000 distinct CDR3 sequences; roughly 15% occur once, and the top ten carry roughly 15%. Sequencing used blood. These receptors were taken from a woman aged 40 to 55 with Graves' hyperthyroidism that later progressed to Graves' ophthalmopathy.

This clonotype was detected many times. V gene TRBV5-1 combines with J gene TRBJ2-3, with 9 bases fitting TRBD2. V lost 3 bases and J lost 3; bases outside the gene matches: 5. The CDR3 loop spans 15 amino acids. Germline-derived CDR1 and CDR2 are SGHRS and YFSETQ. The CDR3: CASSWAGLATDTQYF. As DNA, the CDR3 is TGCGCCAGCAGCTGGGCGGGACTAGCAACAGATACGCAGTATTTT. Based on the CDR3 plus reference TRBV5-1 and TRBJ2-3, the full variable domain is KAGVTQTPRYLIKTRGQQVTLSCSPISGHRSVSWYQQTPGQGLQFLFEYFSETQRNKGNFPGRFSGRQFSNSRSEMNVSTLELGDSALYLCASSWAGLATDTQYFGPGTRLTVL.

This clonotype was counted at least ten times. The V gene is TRBV28, the J gene TRBJ2-7; tentatively, D is TRBD2 (6 bases). The CDR3 loop spans 12 amino acids. Germline V gene sequence: CDR1 MDHEN, CDR2 SYDVKM. Between the trimmed V and J ends, which lost 2 bases and 7 bases, there was a span of 9 bases. The CDR3 loop reads CASSLLAREQYF. The CDR3 DNA follows: TGTGCCAGCAGTTTACTAGCGAGGGAGCAGTACTTC.

The J gene is TRBJ2-7, the V gene TRBV27, with 13 nucleotides matching TRBD2. With V trimmed by 4 bases and J by 7 bases, 4 bases remained unmatched. The CDR3 has 14 residues. Germline CDR1 is MNHEY and CDR2 is SMNVEV (reference sequence). The CDR3 DNA follows: TGTGCCAGCAGTTCGGGACTAGCGGGGTTTGAGCAGTACTTC. This gives the protein CASSSGLAGFEQYF.

This clonotype was found many times. The CDR3 loop reads CASSLLWDPAVFESPLHF. In nucleotides, the CDR3 is TGTGCCAGCAGTTTACTGTGGGACCCGGCGGTGTTTGAGTCACCCCTCCACTTT. The chain has TRBV27 and TRBJ1-6; TRBD1 is a possible D gene (5 bases). The CDR3 loop spans 18 amino acids. Trimming shortened V by 2 bases and J by 10 bases, and 24 bases separated the two germline ends. Germline V lookup: CDR1 MNHEY, CDR2 SMNVEV (reference sequence).

This clonotype was detected ten times or more. The chain combines TRBV6-1 with TRBJ2-6; D ambiguous. Trimming cost V 9 bases and J 0 bases, with 12 bases left between them. The CDR3 is 15 residues long. CDR1 is MNHNS and CDR2 is SASEGT in the germline V gene. CDR3 residues: CASRMSPSGANVLTF. DNA for the CDR3: TGTGCCAGTCGTATGTCCCCCTCTGGGGCCAACGTCCTGACTTTC.

This clonotype was picked up many times. This chain joins TRBV28 and TRBJ1-5, with D maybe TRBD1 (5 bases). The V gene's germline CDR1 is MDHEN and CDR2 SYDVKM. The CDR3 loop spans 15 amino acids. The V end lost 6 bases, the J end lost 3 bases, and 15 bases lay between the germline ends. The CDR3 bases are TGTGCCAGCAGGTTGGGACCGACGTTCAATCAGCCCCAGCATTTT. Its translation: CASRLGPTFNQPQHF.

As to this clonotype: This may be a read error: a much more frequent sequence differs by one nucleotide. The rearrangement links TRBV29-1 to TRBJ2-1; D assignment may be TRBD1 or TRBD2 (6 bases each). The germline V gene encodes CDR1 SQVTM and CDR2 ANQGSEA. Trimming took 3 bases from V and 10 from J, leaving 13 bases between them. The CDR3 runs 12 residues. CDR3 sequence reads: CSVEWGAKEQFF. As DNA, the CDR3 is TGCAGCGTTGAGTGGGGGGCTAAGGAGCAGTTCTTC.

There are many counts of this clonotype. The V call is TRBV4-1, the J call TRBJ2-1; 8 nucleotides line up with TRBD2. Germline CDR1 reads MGHRA; CDR2 reads YSYEKL. With V trimmed by 3 bases and J by 4 bases, 14 bases remained unmatched. CDR3 length: 18 residues. CDR3 DNA sequence: TGCGCCAGCAGCCATGTGTCGGGAGGGCCTTCGAAATACAATGAGCAGTTCTTC. It yields the protein CASSHVSGGPSKYNEQFF.